This T cell receptor (beta chain) was found in a study of cytomegalovirus exposure and HLA in healthy donors. This clone was observed a handful of times. Use of 60 Vbeta and 13 Jbeta primers characterized the PCR. Data came from immunoSEQ multiplex PCR; TCRdb stores just in-frame clones and leaves some out. The sample has over 150,000 clones; roughly 80% are singletons. Germline CDR1 SQVTM, CDR2 ANQGSEA. V lost 5 bases and J lost 5, with 13 bases in between. This CDR3 contains 12 residues. The sequence derives from a woman aged 25 to 45 in good health and CMV-seronegative. The chain employs TRBV29-1 and TRBJ2-7; D possibly corresponds to TRBD2 (7 bases). The sample taken for sequencing was PBMCs. The CDR3 nucleotides are TGCAGCGTTCGGGGGGCCGCGGACGAGCAGTACTTC. Translating it yields CSVRGAADEQYF.